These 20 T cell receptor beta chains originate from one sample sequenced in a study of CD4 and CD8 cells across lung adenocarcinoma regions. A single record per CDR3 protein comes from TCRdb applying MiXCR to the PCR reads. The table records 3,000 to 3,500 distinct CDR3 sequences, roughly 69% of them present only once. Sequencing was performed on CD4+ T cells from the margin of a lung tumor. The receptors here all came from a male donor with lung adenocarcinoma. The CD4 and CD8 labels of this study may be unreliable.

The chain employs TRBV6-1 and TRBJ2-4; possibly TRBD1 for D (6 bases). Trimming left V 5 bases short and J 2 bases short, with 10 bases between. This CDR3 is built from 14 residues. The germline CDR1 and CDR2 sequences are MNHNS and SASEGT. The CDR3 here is CASSRQGTKNIQYF. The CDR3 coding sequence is TGTGCCAGCAGTCGCCAGGGGACCAAAAACATTCAGTACTTC.

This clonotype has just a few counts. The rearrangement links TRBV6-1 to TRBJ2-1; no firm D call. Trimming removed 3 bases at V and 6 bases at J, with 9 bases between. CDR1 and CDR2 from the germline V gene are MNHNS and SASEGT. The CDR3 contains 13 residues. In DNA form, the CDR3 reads TGTGCCAGCAGTGAGGGGTTGGTCAATGAGCAGTTCTTC. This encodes CASSEGLVNEQFF.

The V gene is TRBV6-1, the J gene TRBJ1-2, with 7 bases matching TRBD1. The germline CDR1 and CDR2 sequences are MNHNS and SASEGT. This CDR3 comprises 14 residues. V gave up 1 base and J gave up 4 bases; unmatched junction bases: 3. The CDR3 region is CASSEGRGFYGYTF. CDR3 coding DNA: TGTGCCAGCAGTGAAGGCAGGGGGTTCTATGGCTACACCTTC.

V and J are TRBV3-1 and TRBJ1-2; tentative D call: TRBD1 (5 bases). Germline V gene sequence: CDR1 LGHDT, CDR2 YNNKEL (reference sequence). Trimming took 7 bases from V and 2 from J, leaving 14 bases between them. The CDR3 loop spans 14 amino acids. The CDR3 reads CASTQRGRNYGYTF. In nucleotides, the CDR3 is TGTGCCAGCACCCAGAGGGGTAGGAACTATGGCTACACCTTC.

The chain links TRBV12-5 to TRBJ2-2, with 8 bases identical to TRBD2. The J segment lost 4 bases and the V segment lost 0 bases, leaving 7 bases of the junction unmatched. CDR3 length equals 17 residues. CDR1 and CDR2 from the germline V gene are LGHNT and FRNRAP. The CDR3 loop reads CASGLVRGGGSTGELFF. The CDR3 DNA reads TGTGCTAGTGGTTTGGTACGGGGGGGAGGGAGCACCGGGGAGCTGTTTTTT.

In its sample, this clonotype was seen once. CDR3 sequence: CASRRGLAGNYEQFF. The CDR3 DNA reads TGTGCCAGCAGGCGGGGACTAGCGGGGAATTATGAGCAGTTCTTC. The V call is TRBV7-2, the J call TRBJ2-1; TRBD2 aligns across 13 bases. Germline V CDR1 and CDR2: SGHTA, FQGNSA. V was pared by 6 bases and J by 8 bases, with 7 bases of the junction left unmatched. CDR3 length equals 15 residues.

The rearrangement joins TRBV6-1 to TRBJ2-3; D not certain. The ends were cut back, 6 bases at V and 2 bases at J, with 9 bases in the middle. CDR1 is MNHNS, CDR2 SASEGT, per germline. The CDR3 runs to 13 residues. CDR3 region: CASRGSSTDTQYF. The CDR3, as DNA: TGTGCCAGCAGAGGCAGTTCCACAGATACGCAGTATTTT.

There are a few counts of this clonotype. The CDR3 spells CASSSPGTRTGYEQYF. CDR3 DNA sequence: TGTGCCAGCAGTTCCCCCGGGACCAGGACTGGGTACGAGCAGTACTTC. The V call is TRBV12-3 or TRBV12-4, the J call TRBJ2-1; either TRBD1 or TRBD2 may supply D (5 bases each). The J call is uncertain, as TRBJ2-7 better fits the DNA end. This CDR3 has 16 amino acids.

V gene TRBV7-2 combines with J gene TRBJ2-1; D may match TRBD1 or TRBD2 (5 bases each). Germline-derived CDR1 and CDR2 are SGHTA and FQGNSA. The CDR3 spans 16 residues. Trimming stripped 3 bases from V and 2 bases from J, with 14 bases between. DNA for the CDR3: TGTGCCAGCAGCTTCCACCGGGACCTAACCTACAATGAGCAGTTCTTC. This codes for CASSFHRDLTYNEQFF.

In nucleotides, the CDR3 is TGTGCCAGCAGTGGGACAGGTTACCTGAACACTGAAGCTTTCTTT. Protein: CASSGTGYLNTEAFF. The V and J genes are TRBV6-1 and TRBJ1-1, with 7 nucleotides matching TRBD1. The trim removed 4 bases at V and 0 bases at J, leaving 5 bases unmatched. The length of the CDR3 is 15 residues. The germline gives CDR1 MNHNS, CDR2 SASEGT.

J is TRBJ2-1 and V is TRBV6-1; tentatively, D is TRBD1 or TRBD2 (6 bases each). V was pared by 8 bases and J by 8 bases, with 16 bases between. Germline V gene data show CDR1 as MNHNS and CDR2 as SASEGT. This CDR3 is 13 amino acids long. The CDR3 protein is CASRRGSIDEQFF. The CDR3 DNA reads TGTGCCAGCCGGAGGGGGAGCATCGATGAGCAGTTCTTC.

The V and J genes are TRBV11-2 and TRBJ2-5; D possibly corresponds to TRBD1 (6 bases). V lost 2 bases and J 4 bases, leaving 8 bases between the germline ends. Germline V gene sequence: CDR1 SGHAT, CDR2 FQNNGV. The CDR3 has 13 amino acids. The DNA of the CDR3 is TGTGCCAGCAGCTTAAAGGACAGAGAGACCCAGTACTTC. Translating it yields CASSLKDRETQYF. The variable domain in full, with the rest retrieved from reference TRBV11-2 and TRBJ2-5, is EAGVAQSPRYKIIEKRQSVAFWCNPISGHATLYWYQQILGQGPKLLIQFQNNGVVDDSQLPKDRFSAERLKGVDSTLKIQPAKLEDSAVYLCASSLKDRETQYFGPGTRLLVL.

The CDR3 reads CASSYTEFPYNEQFF. CDR3 coding DNA: TGTGCCAGCAGTTACACGGAGTTCCCCTACAATGAGCAGTTCTTC. The chain joins TRBV6-5 to TRBJ2-1; D gene unclear. Germline values: CDR1 MNHEY, CDR2 SVGAGI. The CDR3 length is 15 residues. V was trimmed by 2 bases and J by 2 bases, leaving 10 bases between them.

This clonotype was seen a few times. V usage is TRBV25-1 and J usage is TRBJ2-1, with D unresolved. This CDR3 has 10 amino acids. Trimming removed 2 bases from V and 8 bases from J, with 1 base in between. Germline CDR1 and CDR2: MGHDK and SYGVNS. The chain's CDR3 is CASSEHEQFF. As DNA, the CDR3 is TGTGCCAGCAGTGAACATGAGCAGTTCTTC.

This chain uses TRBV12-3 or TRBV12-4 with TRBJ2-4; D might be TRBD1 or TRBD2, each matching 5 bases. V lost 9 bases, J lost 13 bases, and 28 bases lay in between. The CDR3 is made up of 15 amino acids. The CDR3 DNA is TGTGCCAGGGGTTTAGGGGACCGACCCGAGGATACGCAGTACTTC. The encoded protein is CARGLGDRPEDTQYF.

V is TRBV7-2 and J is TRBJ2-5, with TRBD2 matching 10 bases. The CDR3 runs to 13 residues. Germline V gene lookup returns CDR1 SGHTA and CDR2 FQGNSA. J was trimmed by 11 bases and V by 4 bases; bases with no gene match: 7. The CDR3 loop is CASSSSSGSEQYF. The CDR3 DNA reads TGTGCCAGCAGCTCCTCTAGCGGGAGTGAGCAGTACTTC. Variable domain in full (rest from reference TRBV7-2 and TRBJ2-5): GAGVSQSPSNKVTEKGKDVELRCDPISGHTALYWYRQSLGQGLEFLIYFQGNSAPDKSGLPSDRFSAERTGGSVSTLTIQRTQQEDSAVYLCASSSSSGSEQYFGPGTRLLVL.

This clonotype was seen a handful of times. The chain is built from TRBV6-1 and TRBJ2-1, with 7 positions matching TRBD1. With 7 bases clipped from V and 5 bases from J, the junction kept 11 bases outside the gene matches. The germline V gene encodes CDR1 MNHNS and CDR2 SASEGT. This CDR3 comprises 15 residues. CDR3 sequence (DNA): TGTGCCAGCACAGTACGACAGGGAAGGGACAATGAGCAGTTCTTC. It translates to CASTVRQGRDNEQFF.

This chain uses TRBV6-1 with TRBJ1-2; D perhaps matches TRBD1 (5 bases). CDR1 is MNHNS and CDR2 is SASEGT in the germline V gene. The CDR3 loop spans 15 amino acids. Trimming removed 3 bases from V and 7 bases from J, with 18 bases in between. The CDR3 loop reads CASSDIRIRGGGYTF. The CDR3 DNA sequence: TGTGCCAGCAGTGATATCAGAATAAGGGGAGGTGGCTACACCTTC.

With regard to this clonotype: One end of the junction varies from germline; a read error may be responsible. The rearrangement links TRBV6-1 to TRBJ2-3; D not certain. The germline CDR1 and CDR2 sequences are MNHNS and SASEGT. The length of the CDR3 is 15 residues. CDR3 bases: TGTGCCAGCAGTGAACTCGGCCCCTACACAGATACGCAGTATTTC. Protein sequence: CASSELGPYTDTQYF.

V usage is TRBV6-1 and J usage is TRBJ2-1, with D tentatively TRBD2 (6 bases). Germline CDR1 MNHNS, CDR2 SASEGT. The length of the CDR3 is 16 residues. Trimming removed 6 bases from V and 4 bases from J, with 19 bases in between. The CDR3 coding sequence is TGTGCCAGCAGGGGGAGCACTAGCCGGAGGTACAATGAGCAGTTCTTC. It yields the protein CASRGSTSRRYNEQFF.